This T cell receptor beta chain came from a study of T cells in women clearing cervical HPV infection. Looking at the study overall: Case blood drawn at lesion detection; control blood after infection cleared. Regarding the study as a whole: Cases and controls were distinguished at AUC about 0.8 by richness and V genes. CIN3+ cases had significantly higher TCR repertoire richness than controls, but evenness did not differ.

The protocol was immunoSEQ multiplex PCR, while the TCRdb copy is restricted to in-frame clones and leaves out a portion. Its clone listing holds about 20,000 clones. V was clipped by 0 bases and J by 8 bases, with 16 bases between them. The CDR3 totals 15 residues. Germline V lookup: CDR1 DFQATT, CDR2 SNEGSKA (reference sequence). Of note for this clone: What it binds is unknown. The read falls 3 residues short of the CDR3 end, and the missing part is taken from the germline J gene.

The TCR was taken from a woman aged 18 to 75 with a cervical HPV16 infection that either progressed to CIN3+ or cleared (not recorded which). Sequenced material: blood buffy coat. J is TRBJ1-4 and V is TRBV20-1; weak D call: TRBD1 (5 bases). Partial CDR3 DNA: TGCAGTGCTAGAGATTGGAGGGGAGTATCCGAAAAA. As protein: CSARDWRGVSEK. The whole CDR3 reads CSARDWRGVSEKLFF.